Sequencing of this TCR beta chain was carried out in a study of blood T cells in healthy people across ages. A second PCR, run for about 7 to 12 cycles, used a sample-barcoded 5' primer plus a J-beta primer mix. TCRdb re-derived calls from the 5' RACE reads in MiXCR, one entry per CDR3 protein. The table includes around 1,000,000 distinct CDR3 sequences, about 23% detected once. Total RNA was extracted at no less than 5.5 micrograms per sample. J was trimmed by 7 bases and V by 4 bases; bases with no gene match: 16. Germline V gene sequence: CDR1 SGHRS, CDR2 YFSETQ. This CDR3 spans 16 amino acids. Separately, the same data were catalogued under a study of T cells of mothers and their children. From that paper: Over 9.5 million reads per mother and 2.5 million to 3 million per child were obtained.

The receptor was derived from a girl aged 2-10 years in good health. Sequenced material: blood. The chain couples TRBV5-1 to TRBJ1-1; 7 nucleotides match TRBD1. The DNA of the CDR3 is TGCGCCAGCAGCCACGTAACGACAGGGCGAGGGAGTGAAGCTTTCTTT. This encodes CASSHVTTGRGSEAFF.